These 7 T cell receptor beta chains originate from one sample sequenced in a study of shared clonotypes between healthy human individuals. Generated by immunoSEQ multiplex PCR, the TCRdb table keeps only in-frame clones and is missing some. The repertoire has 520,000 or so clones, more than 65% of them found once; the top ten carry over 10%. The sequenced material came from PBMCs. The receptors shown here come from a woman between 40 and 55 years old in good health. Some clones in this sample may be carry-over from other donors' samples.

The chain couples TRBV28 to TRBJ2-7; 7 nucleotides line up with TRBD2. CDR3 length equals 16 residues. Germline CDR1 MDHEN, CDR2 SYDVKM. The V gene end was trimmed by 2 bases and the J gene end by 6 bases; junction bases not matched to a gene: 13. The DNA of the CDR3 is TGTGCCAGCAGTTTACGAGCGGGATCTCACGGGAGCGAGCAGTACTTC. Amino acid sequence: CASSLRAGSHGSEQYF.

As to this clone: This CDR3 is missing its conserved last phenylalanine or tryptophan, likely due to a read error. The gene calls are TRBV27 and TRBJ1-5, with 9 bases lining up with TRBD1. Germline V lookup: CDR1 MNHEY, CDR2 SMNVEV (reference sequence). This CDR3 has 13 amino acids. V shed 8 bases, J shed 2 bases, and the junction held 1 base outside the gene matches. DNA of the CDR3: TGTGCCAGCGGGACAGGGCGCAATCAGCCCCAGCATTCT. Translating gives CASGTGRNQPQHS.

This clone appeared many times. The chain combines TRBV28 with TRBJ1-1, with TRBD1 matching 7 bases. The V and J ends lost 1 base and 5 bases, in that order; junction bases with no gene match: 7. This CDR3 contains 15 residues. Germline V gene sequence: CDR1 MDHEN, CDR2 SYDVKM. The DNA for the CDR3 is TGTGCCAGCAGTTTATCTAGTGCAGGGGGTACTGAAGCTTTCTTT. It yields the protein CASSLSSAGGTEAFF.

The chain combines TRBV7-3 with TRBJ2-1; 7 bases align to TRBD2. CDR3 length: 13 residues. V shed 5 bases, J shed 9 bases, and the junction held 7 bases outside the gene matches. Germline CDR1 SGHTA, CDR2 FQGTGA. The CDR3 DNA reads as TGTGCCAGCAGCCCCGGACTAGGGCGTGAGCAGTTCTTC. Its translation is CASSPGLGREQFF.

This chain links TRBV14 with TRBJ2-5, with 11 bases that match TRBD2. J gave up 5 bases and V 4 bases, and 0 bases lay outside the gene matches. The germline V gene encodes CDR1 SGHDN and CDR2 FVKESK. The CDR3 covers 13 residues. This CDR3 reads CASSRTSGETQYF. Here the CDR3 DNA reads TGTGCCAGCAGCCGGACTAGCGGGGAGACCCAGTACTTC.

In DNA form, the CDR3 reads TGTGCCAGCAGCTTGGGGCTAGTTCAAGAGACCCAGTACTTC. The encoded protein is CASSLGLVQETQYF. The rearrangement uses TRBV5-6 and TRBJ2-5, with D unresolved. Germline lookup yields CDR1 SGHDT and CDR2 YYEEEE. V was shortened by 0 bases and J by 2 bases, with 8 bases between the two germline ends. CDR3 length equals 14 residues.

CDR3 amino acids: CASSVATGDYNEQFF. In DNA form, the CDR3 reads TGTGCCAGCAGCGTAGCTACGGGAGACTACAATGAGCAGTTCTTC. This chain links TRBV9 with TRBJ2-1; possible D gene TRBD2, 6 bases. The CDR3 contains 15 residues. V was clipped by 0 bases and J by 3 bases, with 10 bases between them. CDR1 and CDR2 from the germline V gene are SGDLS and YYNGEE.